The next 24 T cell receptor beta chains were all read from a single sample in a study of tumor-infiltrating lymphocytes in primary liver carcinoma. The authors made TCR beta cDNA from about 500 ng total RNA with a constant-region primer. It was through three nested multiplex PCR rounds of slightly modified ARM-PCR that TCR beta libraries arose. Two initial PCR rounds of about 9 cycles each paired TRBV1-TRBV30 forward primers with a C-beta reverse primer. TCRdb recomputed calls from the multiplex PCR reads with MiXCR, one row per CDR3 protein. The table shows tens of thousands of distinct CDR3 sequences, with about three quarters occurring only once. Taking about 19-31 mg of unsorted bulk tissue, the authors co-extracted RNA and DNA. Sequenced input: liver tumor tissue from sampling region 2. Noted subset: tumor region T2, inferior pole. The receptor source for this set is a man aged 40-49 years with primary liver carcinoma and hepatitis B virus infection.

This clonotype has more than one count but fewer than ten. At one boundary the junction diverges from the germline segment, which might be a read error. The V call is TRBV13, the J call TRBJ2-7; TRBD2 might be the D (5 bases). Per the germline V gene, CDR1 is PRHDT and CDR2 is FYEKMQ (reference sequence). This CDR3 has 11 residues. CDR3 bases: TGTGCCAGCAGACTTGACTACGAGCAATACTTC. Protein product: CASRLDYEQYF.

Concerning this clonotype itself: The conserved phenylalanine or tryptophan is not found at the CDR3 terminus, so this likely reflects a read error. The CDR3 reads CSVGTGGAYGYTI. CDR3 DNA sequence: TGCAGTGTGGGGACCGGGGGGGCCTATGGCTACACCATC. The J gene is TRBJ1-2, the V gene TRBV29-1, with D possibly matching TRBD1 (6 bases). CDR1 and CDR2 (germline): SQVTM, ANQGSEA. There are 13 residues in the CDR3.

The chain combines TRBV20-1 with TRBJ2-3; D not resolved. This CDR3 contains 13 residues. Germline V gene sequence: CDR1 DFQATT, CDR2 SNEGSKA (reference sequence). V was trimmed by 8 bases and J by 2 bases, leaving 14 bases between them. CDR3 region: CSPKDHSTDTQYF. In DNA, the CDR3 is TGCAGTCCTAAGGACCACTCCACAGATACGCAGTATTTT.

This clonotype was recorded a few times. The CDR3 protein is CASSQDRGENEQYF. The CDR3 region has the DNA TGTGCCAGCTCACAGGACAGGGGAGAGAACGAGCAGTACTTC. The chain has TRBV18 and TRBJ2-7; 9 bases agree with TRBD1. Germline CDR1 and CDR2: KGHSH and LQKENI. This CDR3 contains 14 residues. Germline trimming cut 4 bases from V and 5 bases from J; bases unmatched to any gene: 6.

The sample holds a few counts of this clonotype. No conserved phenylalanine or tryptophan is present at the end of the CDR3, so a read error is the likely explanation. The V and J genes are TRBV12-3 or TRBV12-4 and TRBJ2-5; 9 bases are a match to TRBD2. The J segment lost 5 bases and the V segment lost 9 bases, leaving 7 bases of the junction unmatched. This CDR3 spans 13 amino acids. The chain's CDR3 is CASSLAGMETQYL. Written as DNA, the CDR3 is TGTGCCAGTTCGCTAGCGGGAATGGAGACCCAGTACTTA.

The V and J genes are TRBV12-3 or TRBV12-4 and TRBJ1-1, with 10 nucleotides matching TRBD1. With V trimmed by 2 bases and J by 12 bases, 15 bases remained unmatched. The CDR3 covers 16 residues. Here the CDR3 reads CASSLWDRGMNTESFF. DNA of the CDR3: TGTGCCAGCAGTTTATGGGACAGGGGCATGAACACCGAATCTTTCTTT.

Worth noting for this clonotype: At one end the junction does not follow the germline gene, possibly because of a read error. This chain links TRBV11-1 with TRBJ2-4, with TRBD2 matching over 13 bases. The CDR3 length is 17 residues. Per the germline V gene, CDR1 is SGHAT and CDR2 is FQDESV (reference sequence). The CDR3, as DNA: TGTGCCACCAGCTTTCCCGGGACTAGCGGGACCACAAACATTCATTACTTC. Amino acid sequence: CATSFPGTSGTTNIHYF.

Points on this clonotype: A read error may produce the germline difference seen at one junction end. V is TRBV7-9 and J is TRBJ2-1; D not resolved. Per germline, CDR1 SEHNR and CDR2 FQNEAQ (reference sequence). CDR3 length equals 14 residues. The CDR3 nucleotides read TGTGCCAGCAGCGTAGGAAATACAGACGATGAGCATTTCTTC. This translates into CASSVGNTDDEHFF.

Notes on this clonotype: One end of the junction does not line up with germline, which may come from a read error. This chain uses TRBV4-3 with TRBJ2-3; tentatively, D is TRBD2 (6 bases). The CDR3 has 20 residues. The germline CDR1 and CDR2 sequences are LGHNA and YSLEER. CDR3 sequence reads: CASSRDGGPTGDRNTDTQYF. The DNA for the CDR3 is TGCGCCAGTAGCCGAGACGGTGGACCCACGGGAGATCGAAACACAGATACGCAGTATTTT.

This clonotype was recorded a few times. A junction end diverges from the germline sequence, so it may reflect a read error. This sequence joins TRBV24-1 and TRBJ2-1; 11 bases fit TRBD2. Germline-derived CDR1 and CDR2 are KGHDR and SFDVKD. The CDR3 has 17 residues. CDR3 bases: TGTGCCACCTGTGATTTGTCCCTAGCGGGAGGATTTAATGAGCAGTTCTTC. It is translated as CATCDLSLAGGFNEQFF.

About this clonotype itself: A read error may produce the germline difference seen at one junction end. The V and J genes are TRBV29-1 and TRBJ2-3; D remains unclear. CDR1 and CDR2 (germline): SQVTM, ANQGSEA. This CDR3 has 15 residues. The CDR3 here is CSVEGWAGTTDTQFF. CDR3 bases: TGCAGCGTTGAGGGCTGGGCCGGCACCACAGATACGCAGTTTTTT.

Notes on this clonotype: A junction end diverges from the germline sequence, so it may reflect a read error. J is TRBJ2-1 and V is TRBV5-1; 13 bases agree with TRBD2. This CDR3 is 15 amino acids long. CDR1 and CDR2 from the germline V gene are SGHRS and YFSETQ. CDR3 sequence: CASSLAGLAGHELFF. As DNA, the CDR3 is TGTGCCAGCAGCTTGGCGGGACTAGCGGGGCACGAGCTGTTCTTC.

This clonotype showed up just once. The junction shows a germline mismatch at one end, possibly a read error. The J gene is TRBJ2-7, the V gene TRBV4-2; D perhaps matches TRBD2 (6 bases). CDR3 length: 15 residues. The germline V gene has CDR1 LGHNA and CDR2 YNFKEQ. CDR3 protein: CASSPRDRGGHEQYF. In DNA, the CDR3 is TGTGCCAGCAGCCCCAGGGATAGGGGAGGCCACGAGCAGTATTTC.

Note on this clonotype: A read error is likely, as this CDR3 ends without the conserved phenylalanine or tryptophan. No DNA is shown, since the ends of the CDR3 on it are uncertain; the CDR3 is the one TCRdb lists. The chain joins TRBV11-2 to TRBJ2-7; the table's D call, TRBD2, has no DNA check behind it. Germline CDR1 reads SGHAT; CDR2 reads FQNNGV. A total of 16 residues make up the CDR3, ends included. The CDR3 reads CASMAGAGEGSYELYS.

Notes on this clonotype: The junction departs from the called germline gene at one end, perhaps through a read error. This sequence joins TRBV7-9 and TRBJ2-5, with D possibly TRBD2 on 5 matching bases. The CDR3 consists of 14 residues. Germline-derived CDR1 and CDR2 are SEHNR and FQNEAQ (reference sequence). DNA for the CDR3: TGTGCCTGCAGCCGCGGGCGAGTGGAGGAGACCCAGTACTTC. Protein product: CACSRGRVEETQYF.

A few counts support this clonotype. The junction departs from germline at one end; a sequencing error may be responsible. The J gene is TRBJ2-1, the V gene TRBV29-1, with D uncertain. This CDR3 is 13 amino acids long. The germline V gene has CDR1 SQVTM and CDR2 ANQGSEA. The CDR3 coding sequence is TGCAGCGTTTCTAAGGTGGAATACAACGAGCAGTTCTTC. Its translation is CSVSKVEYNEQFF.

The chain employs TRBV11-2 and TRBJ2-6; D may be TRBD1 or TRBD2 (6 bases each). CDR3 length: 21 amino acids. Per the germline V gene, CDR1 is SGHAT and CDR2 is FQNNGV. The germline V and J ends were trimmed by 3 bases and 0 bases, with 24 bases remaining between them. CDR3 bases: TGTGCCAGCAGCTTGGGGGGAGACAGGTGCATTCACCTCTCTGGGGCCAACGTCCTGACTTTC. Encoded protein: CASSLGGDRCIHLSGANVLTF. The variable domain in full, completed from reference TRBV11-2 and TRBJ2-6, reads EAGVAQSPRYKIIEKRQSVAFWCNPISGHATLYWYQQILGQGPKLLIQFQNNGVVDDSQLPKDRFSAERLKGVDSTLKIQPAKLEDSAVYLCASSLGGDRCIHLSGANVLTFGAGSRLTVL.

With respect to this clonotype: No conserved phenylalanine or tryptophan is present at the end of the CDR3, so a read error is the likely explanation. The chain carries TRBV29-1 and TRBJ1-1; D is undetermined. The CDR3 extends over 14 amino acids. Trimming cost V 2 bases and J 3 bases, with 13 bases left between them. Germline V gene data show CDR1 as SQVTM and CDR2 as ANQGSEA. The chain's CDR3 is CSVERLDRYTEAFL. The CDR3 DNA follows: TGCAGCGTTGAACGATTAGACCGATACACTGAAGCTTTCCTT.

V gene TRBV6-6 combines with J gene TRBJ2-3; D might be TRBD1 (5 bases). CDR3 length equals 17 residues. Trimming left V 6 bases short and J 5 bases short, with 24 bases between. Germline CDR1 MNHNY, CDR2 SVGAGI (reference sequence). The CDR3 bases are TGTGCCAGCAGACCGCAGGGTACTACCGGTCTCATAGATACGCAGTATTTT. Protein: CASRPQGTTGLIDTQYF.

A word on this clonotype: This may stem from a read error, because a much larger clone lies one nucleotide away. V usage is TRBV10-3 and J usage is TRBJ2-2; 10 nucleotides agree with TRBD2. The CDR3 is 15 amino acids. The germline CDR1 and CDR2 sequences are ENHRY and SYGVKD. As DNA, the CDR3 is TGTACCATCAAACAAGCGGGAGGGAACACCGGGGGGCTGTTTTTT. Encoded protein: CTIKQAGGNTGGLFF.

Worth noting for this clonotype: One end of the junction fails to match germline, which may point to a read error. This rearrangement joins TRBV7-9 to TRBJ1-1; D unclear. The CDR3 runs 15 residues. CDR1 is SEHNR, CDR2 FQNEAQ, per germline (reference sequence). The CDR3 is CARSIGIWSGTEAFF. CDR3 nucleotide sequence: TGTGCCCGCAGCATTGGGATCTGGAGTGGAACTGAAGCTTTCTTT.

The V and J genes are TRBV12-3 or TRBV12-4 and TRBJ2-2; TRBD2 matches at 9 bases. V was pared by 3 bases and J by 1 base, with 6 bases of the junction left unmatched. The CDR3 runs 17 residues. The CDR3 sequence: CASSFPGSGGNTGELFF. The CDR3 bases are TGTGCCAGCAGTTTCCCGGGTAGCGGGGGGAACACCGGGGAGCTGTTTTTT.

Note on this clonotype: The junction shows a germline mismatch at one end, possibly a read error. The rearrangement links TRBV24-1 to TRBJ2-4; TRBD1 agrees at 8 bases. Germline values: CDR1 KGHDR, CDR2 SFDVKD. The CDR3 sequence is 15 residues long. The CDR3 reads CATTDSTGVVNIQYF. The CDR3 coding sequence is TGTGCCACCACTGATTCGACAGGGGTGGTGAACATTCAGTACTTC.

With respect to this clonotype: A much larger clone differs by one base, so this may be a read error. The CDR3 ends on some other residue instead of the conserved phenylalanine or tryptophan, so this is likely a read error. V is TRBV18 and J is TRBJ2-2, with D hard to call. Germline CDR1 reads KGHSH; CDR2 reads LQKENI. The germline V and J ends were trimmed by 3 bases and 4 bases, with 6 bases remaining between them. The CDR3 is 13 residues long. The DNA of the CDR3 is TGTGCCAGCTCACCTACAGCCACCGGGGAGCTGTTTTAT. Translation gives CASSPTATGELFY.